The rows below give T cell receptor beta chains drawn from one sample of a study of cytomegalovirus exposure and HLA in healthy donors. Measured with immunoSEQ multiplex PCR; TCRdb has only the in-frame clones, and not every one. Its clone listing holds 150,000 to 200,000 clones. Sample: PBMCs. The receptors originated from a man aged 25-45 years in good health and CMV-seronegative. CDR3s include the opening cysteine and the closing phenylalanine or tryptophan. The order of the fields is V gene, D gene, J gene, CDR3 DNA, CDR3 protein. D genes are given only for firm matches.

v_call: TRBV18
d_call: TRBD1
j_call: TRBJ1-1
cdr3_nt: TGTGCCAGCTCACCACTTAGGACAGGGGGCTTGGACACTGAAGCTTTCTTT
cdr3_aa: CASSPLRTGGLDTEAFF

v_call: TRBV6-5
d_call: TRBD2
j_call: TRBJ2-2
cdr3_nt: TGTGCCAGCCGGCTAGCGGGAGAGACCGGGGAGCTGTTTTTT
cdr3_aa: CASRLAGETGELFF

v_call: TRBV11-1
d_call: NA
j_call: TRBJ2-5
cdr3_nt: TGTGCCAGCAGAAACGACAAGGGGGAGACCCAGTACTTC
cdr3_aa: CASRNDKGETQYF

v_call: TRBV28
d_call: NA
j_call: TRBJ1-3
cdr3_nt: TGTGCCAGCAGTTGGGGGGGGGCTAGCTCTGGAAACACCATATATTTT
cdr3_aa: CASSWGGASSGNTIYF

v_call: TRBV4-2
d_call: NA
j_call: TRBJ2-6
cdr3_nt: TGTGCCAGCAGCCAAGATCCCCACTCCTCTGGGGCCAACGTCCTGACTTTC
cdr3_aa: CASSQDPHSSGANVLTF

v_call: TRBV6-1
d_call: NA
j_call: TRBJ1-2
cdr3_nt: TGTGCCAGCAGCAACAGCAATGGCTACACCTTC
cdr3_aa: CASSNSNGYTF

v_call: TRBV29-1
d_call: TRBD2
j_call: TRBJ2-1
cdr3_nt: TGCAGCGTTGGGCGCCAGGGAGGGTACAATGAGCAGTTCTTC
cdr3_aa: CSVGRQGGYNEQFF

v_call: TRBV29-1
d_call: TRBD1
j_call: TRBJ2-7
cdr3_nt: TGCAGCGTTGAAGTCCCGACAGGGGGCAGGTACGAGCAGTACTTC
cdr3_aa: CSVEVPTGGRYEQYF

v_call: TRBV19
d_call: TRBD1
j_call: TRBJ2-7
cdr3_nt: TGTGCCAGTAGCCTGACAGGGGACTTTTCCGAGCAGTACTTC
cdr3_aa: CASSLTGDFSEQYF

v_call: TRBV29-1
d_call: NA
j_call: TRBJ2-7
cdr3_nt: TGCAGCGTCCCTGGGGGGACCAACTTAAACGAGCAGTACTTC
cdr3_aa: CSVPGGTNLNEQYF

v_call: TRBV7-9
d_call: TRBD1
j_call: TRBJ2-1
cdr3_nt: TGTGCCAGCAGCTTGGTAAGGGACAGGGAACACAATGAGCAGTTCTTC
cdr3_aa: CASSLVRDREHNEQFF

v_call: TRBV18
d_call: TRBD1
j_call: TRBJ2-7
cdr3_nt: TGTGCCAGCTCACCAGGGGGACAGGGAAGGCGCGAGCAGTACTTC
cdr3_aa: CASSPGGQGRREQYF

v_call: TRBV5-6
d_call: NA
j_call: TRBJ2-1
cdr3_nt: TGTGCCAGCAGCTGGACCCATTCTGGGGGCGCAGACAATGAGCAGTTCTTC
cdr3_aa: CASSWTHSGGADNEQFF

v_call: TRBV9
d_call: TRBD1
j_call: TRBJ2-7
cdr3_nt: TGTGCCAGCAGCGATATGATACAGGGGGCAACAAGCGAGCAGTACTTC
cdr3_aa: CASSDMIQGATSEQYF

v_call: TRBV5-1
d_call: TRBD2
j_call: TRBJ2-7
cdr3_nt: TGCGCCAGCAGCGACACTAGCGGGACGGAAGAGCAGTACTTC
cdr3_aa: CASSDTSGTEEQYF

v_call: TRBV7-2
d_call: TRBD2
j_call: TRBJ2-5
cdr3_nt: TGTGCCAGCAGCACGACTAGCGAACAAGAGACCCAGTACTTC
cdr3_aa: CASSTTSEQETQYF

v_call: TRBV7-2
d_call: TRBD1
j_call: TRBJ1-5
cdr3_nt: TGTGCCAGCAGCACCCGACAGGGGGCTCAGCCCCAGCATTTT
cdr3_aa: CASSTRQGAQPQHF

v_call: TRBV28
d_call: NA
j_call: TRBJ2-7
cdr3_nt: TGTGCCAGCAGTCCCCTGGGGGGCGAGCAGTACTTC
cdr3_aa: CASSPLGGEQYF

v_call: TRBV6-6
d_call: TRBD2
j_call: TRBJ2-7
cdr3_nt: TGTGCCAGCAGTTATCCGACTAGCGGGACCTACGAGCAGTACTTC
cdr3_aa: CASSYPTSGTYEQYF

v_call: TRBV6-5
d_call: NA
j_call: TRBJ1-1
cdr3_nt: TGTGCCAGCAGTTACCTAGGGGACACTGAAGCTTTCTTT
cdr3_aa: CASSYLGDTEAFF

v_call: TRBV19
d_call: TRBD2
j_call: TRBJ2-7
cdr3_nt: TGTGCCAGTAGTGTGAATAGGGGAGGGCTCGCCTACGAGCAGTACTTC
cdr3_aa: CASSVNRGGLAYEQYF

v_call: TRBV5-1
d_call: TRBD1
j_call: TRBJ2-5
cdr3_nt: TGCGCCAGCAGCTCAGGACAGGGGAGGGTAAGAGAGACCCAGTACTTC
cdr3_aa: CASSSGQGRVRETQYF

v_call: TRBV11-2
d_call: NA
j_call: TRBJ1-2
cdr3_nt: TGTGCCAGCAGAACCACGGGTACAATATTCTATGGCTACACCTTC
cdr3_aa: CASRTTGTIFYGYTF

v_call: TRBV6-1
d_call: TRBD1
j_call: TRBJ2-2
cdr3_nt: TGTGCCAGCAGTCCCGGGACAGGGAACACCGGGGAGCTGTTTTTT
cdr3_aa: CASSPGTGNTGELFF

v_call: TRBV2
d_call: NA
j_call: TRBJ1-5
cdr3_nt: TGTGCCAGCGACGGTGGAGACAATCAGCCCCAGCATTTT
cdr3_aa: CASDGGDNQPQHF

v_call: TRBV5-1
d_call: TRBD2
j_call: TRBJ2-1
cdr3_nt: TGCGCCAGCAGCACAGGCGGACTAGCGGGAGGTATGCATGAGCAGTTCTTC
cdr3_aa: CASSTGGLAGGMHEQFF

v_call: TRBV5-4
d_call: NA
j_call: TRBJ2-3
cdr3_nt: TGTGCCAGCAGCTCAGCGGAAGGGCCAGATACGCAGTATTTT
cdr3_aa: CASSSAEGPDTQYF

v_call: TRBV5-1
d_call: NA
j_call: TRBJ1-2
cdr3_nt: TGCGCCAGCAGCGAACCTGCCCTAGCCGACGGGAGTGGCTACACCTTC
cdr3_aa: CASSEPALADGSGYTF

v_call: TRBV29-1
d_call: TRBD1
j_call: TRBJ2-7
cdr3_nt: TGCAGCGTCACCGCGCAGGGGACAGGCTTTTCCGAGCAGTACTTC
cdr3_aa: CSVTAQGTGFSEQYF

v_call: TRBV11-3
d_call: TRBD1
j_call: TRBJ2-1
cdr3_nt: TGTGCCAGCAGCAGGGGACAGGGAACTTACAATGAGCAGTTCTTC
cdr3_aa: CASSRGQGTYNEQFF

v_call: TRBV27
d_call: TRBD1
j_call: TRBJ2-7
cdr3_nt: TGTGCCAGCAGTACCGGGACAGCAACCTACGAGCAGTACTTC
cdr3_aa: CASSTGTATYEQYF

v_call: TRBV5-5
d_call: TRBD1
j_call: TRBJ2-1
cdr3_nt: TGTGCCAGCAGCGAGGGACAGCACAATGAGCAGTTCTTC
cdr3_aa: CASSEGQHNEQFF

v_call: TRBV29-1
d_call: NA
j_call: TRBJ1-1
cdr3_nt: TGCAGCGTATCGGACAGGAACACTGAAGCTTTCTTT
cdr3_aa: CSVSDRNTEAFF

v_call: TRBV5-1
d_call: NA
j_call: TRBJ2-7
cdr3_nt: TGCGCCAGCAGCTTGGTCACAGAAGATTACGAGCAGTACTTC
cdr3_aa: CASSLVTEDYEQYF

v_call: TRBV12-5
d_call: NA
j_call: TRBJ1-2
cdr3_nt: TGTGCTAGTGGTTCCCTTCGACAGGAGGAGGGCTACACCTTC
cdr3_aa: CASGSLRQEEGYTF

v_call: TRBV7-9
d_call: TRBD2
j_call: TRBJ2-1
cdr3_nt: TGTGCCAGCAGCTTTAGGCGGGAGGGCCGGAAGTTCTTC
cdr3_aa: CASSFRREGRKFF

v_call: TRBV28
d_call: NA
j_call: TRBJ2-7
cdr3_nt: TGTGCCAGCAGCCCGTTACCTCTAGCAACCACCTACGAGCAGTACTTC
cdr3_aa: CASSPLPLATTYEQYF

v_call: TRBV10-2
d_call: TRBD1
j_call: TRBJ1-3
cdr3_nt: TGCGCCAGCAGCCGGGGACAGGATGGAAACACCATATATTTT
cdr3_aa: CASSRGQDGNTIYF

v_call: TRBV6-1
d_call: NA
j_call: TRBJ2-7
cdr3_nt: TGTGCCAGCAACCCAGGCCGCTACGAGCAGTACTTC
cdr3_aa: CASNPGRYEQYF

v_call: TRBV27
d_call: TRBD2
j_call: TRBJ2-1
cdr3_nt: TGTGCCAGCAGGGGGACTAGCCGAGGCAATGAGCAGTTCTTC
cdr3_aa: CASRGTSRGNEQFF

v_call: TRBV19
d_call: TRBD1
j_call: TRBJ2-5
cdr3_nt: TGTGCCAGTAGTATTGAGGGGGCGGGAGAGACCCAGTACTTC
cdr3_aa: CASSIEGAGETQYF

v_call: TRBV6-5
d_call: NA
j_call: TRBJ2-1
cdr3_nt: TGTGCCAGCAAGAGGACGGGAGACCCCCAAAATGAGCAGTTCTTC
cdr3_aa: CASKRTGDPQNEQFF

v_call: TRBV7-6
d_call: NA
j_call: TRBJ1-4
cdr3_nt: TGTGCCAGCAGTCTTAGAGGGACTCCCGAAAAACTGTTTTTT
cdr3_aa: CASSLRGTPEKLFF

v_call: TRBV2
d_call: TRBD2
j_call: TRBJ2-7
cdr3_nt: TGTGCCAGCAGTGCGGGACTAGCGGCGACCTACGAGCAGTACTTC
cdr3_aa: CASSAGLAATYEQYF

v_call: TRBV18
d_call: NA
j_call: TRBJ1-1
cdr3_nt: TGTGCCAGCTCACCAATGGCGGGGCATGCTTTCTTT
cdr3_aa: CASSPMAGHAFF

v_call: TRBV5-5
d_call: NA
j_call: TRBJ1-1
cdr3_nt: TGTGCCAGCAGCTCCCACGCAGGCACTGAAGCTTTCTTT
cdr3_aa: CASSSHAGTEAFF

v_call: TRBV2
d_call: TRBD1
j_call: TRBJ1-2
cdr3_nt: TGTGCCAGCCGAGGACAGGGGGCGAGGTATGGCTACACCTTC
cdr3_aa: CASRGQGARYGYTF